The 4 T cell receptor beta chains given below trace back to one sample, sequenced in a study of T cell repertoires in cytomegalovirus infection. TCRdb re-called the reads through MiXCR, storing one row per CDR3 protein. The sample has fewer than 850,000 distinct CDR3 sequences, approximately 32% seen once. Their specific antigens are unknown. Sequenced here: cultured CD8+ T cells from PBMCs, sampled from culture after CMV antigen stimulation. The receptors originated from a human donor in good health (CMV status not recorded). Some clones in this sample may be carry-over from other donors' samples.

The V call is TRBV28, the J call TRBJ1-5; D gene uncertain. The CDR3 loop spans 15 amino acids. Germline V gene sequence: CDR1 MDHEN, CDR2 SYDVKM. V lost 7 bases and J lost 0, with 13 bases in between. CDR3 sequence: CASTLRAHSNQPQHF. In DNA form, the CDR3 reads TGTGCCAGCACCCTGCGGGCTCATAGCAATCAGCCCCAGCATTTT.

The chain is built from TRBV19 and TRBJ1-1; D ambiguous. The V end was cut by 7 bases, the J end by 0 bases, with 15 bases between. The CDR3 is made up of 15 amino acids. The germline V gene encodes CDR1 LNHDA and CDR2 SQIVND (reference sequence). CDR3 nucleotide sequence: TGTGCCAGTACGCAACCTCGAGGGTTGAACACTGAAGCTTTCTTT. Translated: CASTQPRGLNTEAFF. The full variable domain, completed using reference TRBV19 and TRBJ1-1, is DGGITQSPKYLFRKEGQNVTLSCEQNLNHDAMYWYRQDPGQGLRLIYYSQIVNDFQKGDIAEGYSVSREKKESFPLTVTSAQKNPTAFYLCASTQPRGLNTEAFFGQGTRLTVV.

CDR3 in amino acids: CASSLRSMNEQFF. The CDR3 DNA follows: TGTGCCAGCAGCTTAAGAAGTATGAATGAGCAGTTCTTC. V gene TRBV7-8 combines with J gene TRBJ2-1; D gene unclear. V was shortened by 2 bases and J by 7 bases, with 9 bases between the two germline ends. CDR3 length equals 13 residues. CDR1 is SGHVS, CDR2 FQNEAQ, per germline.

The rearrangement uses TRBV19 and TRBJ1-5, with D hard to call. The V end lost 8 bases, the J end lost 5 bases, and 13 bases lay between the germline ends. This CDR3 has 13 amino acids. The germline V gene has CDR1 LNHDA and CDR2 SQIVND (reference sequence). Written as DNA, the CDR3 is TGTGCCAGTTATGAGGGAAACCATCAGCCCCAGCATTTT. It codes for CASYEGNHQPQHF.